This T cell receptor (beta chain) originates from a study of blood T cell repertoires in COVID-19. About the research overall: Specimens from acute and convalescent COVID-19 originated in the United States, Italy and Spain.

Per the study methods: Amplification of reference gene primers was used by the study to estimate nucleated cell counts. Here immunoSEQ multiplex PCR was the method, and the copy in TCRdb shows in-frame clones only, minus some. V, J and clone size are taken as reported in that table, and D and trimming were inferred from the DNA itself. The sample lists about 170,000 clones, approximately 86% seen once, with about 1.2% in the top ten. Germline trimming cut 5 bases from V and 4 bases from J; bases unmatched to any gene: 7. Looked up from germline, CDR1 is SGHNT and CDR2 is YENEEA. The CDR3 sequence is 16 residues long.

This rearrangement joins TRBV11-3 to TRBJ2-2, with TRBD1 matching 10 bases. The TCR sequence derives from a man aged 55 to 70 who had recovered from COVID-19. The sample taken for sequencing was peripheral blood. Written as DNA, the CDR3 is TGTGCCAGCAGCCCTGGGACAGGGGCGAGCACCGGGGAGCTGTTTTTT. This gives the protein CASSPGTGASTGELFF.